A selection of T cell receptor beta chains follows, all from one sample in a study of T-cell reconstitution after alpha-beta-depleted transplantation in children. TCRdb redid the calling of the PCR reads with MiXCR, one entry per CDR3 protein. Among some 150,000 distinct CDR3 sequences listed, around 9% were seen once. Sequencing used PBMCs, mostly from graft donor cells, obtained 180 days after TCRalphabeta/CD19-depleted stem cell transplant. The receptors here all came from a female patient aged 2-9 years who had a stem cell transplant for congenital amegakaryocytic thrombocytopenia, so the T cells may come from the graft donor. Each CDR3 is given with its conserved first and last residue. D genes are given only for firm matches. Clone size is stated in some rows and not others, as once, few, many or a class when expanded.

j_call	clone_size	d_call	v_call	cdr3_nt	cdr3_aa
TRBJ2-3	many	-	TRBV28	TGTGCCAGCAGTTTGTCCCAGAGAGATACGCAGTATTTT	CASSLSQRDTQYF
TRBJ1-5	many	-	TRBV20-1	TGCAGTGCTACCCCTCTACGAGGGACCAATCAGCCCCAGCATTTT	CSATPLRGTNQPQHF
TRBJ2-1	-	-	TRBV4-3	TGCGCCAGCAGCCAAGATTGGATGAGTTTCGTCAATGAGCAGTTCTTC	CASSQDWMSFVNEQFF
TRBJ1-1	few	TRBD1	TRBV25-1	TGTGCCAGCAGTGATCCCGACAGGGGAGCTTTCTTT	CASSDPDRGAFF
TRBJ2-7	few	TRBD1	TRBV30	TGTGCCTCCCGCCCAAGGGGGCTCCACGAGCAGTACTTC	CASRPRGLHEQYF
TRBJ2-7	few	-	TRBV5-1	TGCGCCAGCAGCTCCTATGAGATGTCCGAGCAGTACTTC	CASSSYEMSEQYF
TRBJ2-5	-	-	TRBV7-3	TGTGCCAGCAGCTTAACCCCTGGCAGCCTCCAAGAGACCCAGTACTTC	CASSLTPGSLQETQYF
TRBJ2-1	many	TRBD2	TRBV2	TGTGCCAGCATGCGGGACTACGGGTATGAGCAGTTCTTC	CASMRDYGYEQFF
TRBJ2-1	many	TRBD2	TRBV5-6	TGTGCCAGCAGGTCCGGGACTAGCGGGAGTCTCTTGGATGAGCAGTTCTTC	CASRSGTSGSLLDEQFF
TRBJ2-1	many	TRBD2	TRBV5-1	TGCGCCAGTGGGACGGCGGGAGTTGAGCAGTTCTTC	CASGTAGVEQFF
TRBJ2-5	many	-	TRBV5-4	TGTGCCAGCAGCCCCGTCCCAACTGGAAGGGAGACCCAGTACTTC	CASSPVPTGRETQYF
TRBJ2-3	-	-	TRBV30	TGTGCCTGGAGTGTACGCAGGTGGGGGGATACGCAGTATTTT	CAWSVRRWGDTQYF
TRBJ2-5	many	TRBD2	TRBV4-1	TGCGCCAGCAGCCACCTAGCGGGGGGGGAGACCCAGTACTTC	CASSHLAGGETQYF
TRBJ2-7	many	TRBD1	TRBV5-1	TGCGCCAGCAGCCGGCAGGGGGCCGAATTCTACGAGCAGTACTTC	CASSRQGAEFYEQYF
TRBJ2-3	-	-	TRBV20-1	TGCAGTGCGTCAGCACCTAGCACAGATACGCAGTATTTT	CSASAPSTDTQYF
TRBJ2-7	-	-	TRBV6-2/TRBV6-3	TGTGCCAGCAGTAAGTCATATGGGGTTTGGGACGAGCAGTACTTC	CASSKSYGVWDEQYF
TRBJ2-2	many	-	TRBV2	TGTGCCAGCAGGGGGGTGACCCCGAACACCGGGGAGCTGTTTTTT	CASRGVTPNTGELFF
TRBJ2-7	few	-	TRBV28	TGTGCCAGCCAGCTGAATATAGGAAGCTCAGAGGAGCAGTACTTC	CASQLNIGSSEEQYF
TRBJ1-3	-	-	TRBV6-5	TGTGCCAGCAGTTACTCTTACTCGCCGGGACCGATAGGAAACACCATATATTTT	CASSYSYSPGPIGNTIYF
TRBJ1-3	-	-	TRBV30	TGTGCCTGGAGTCGAGACAGCTTTACTGGAAACACCATATATTTT	CAWSRDSFTGNTIYF
TRBJ2-1	many	TRBD2	TRBV6-2/TRBV6-3	TGTGCCAGCAGTCCGTCCGGGACTAGATACAATGAGCAGTTCTTC	CASSPSGTRYNEQFF
TRBJ1-2	many	-	TRBV28	TGTGCCAGCAGGGGCATGATGGGTTATGGCTACACCTTC	CASRGMMGYGYTF
TRBJ2-4	many	-	TRBV11-2	TGTGCCAGCAGGGCGGGGATAGCCAAAAACATTCAGTACTTC	CASRAGIAKNIQYF
TRBJ1-4	few	-	TRBV29-1	TGCAGCGTCCGGATTAATGAAAAACTGTTTTTT	CSVRINEKLFF
TRBJ2-2	many	TRBD1	TRBV7-3	TGTGCCAGCAGCCTCCGACAGGGAGAGGTCGGGGAGCTGTTTTTT	CASSLRQGEVGELFF
TRBJ2-1	many	-	TRBV6-5	TGTGCCAGCAGTTACTCGACGGGGAGCTCCTACAATGAGCAGTTCTTC	CASSYSTGSSYNEQFF
TRBJ2-7	-	TRBD2	TRBV20-1	TGCAGTGCAAGAAGCCCTAGCGGAGTTTCTGAGCAGTACTTC	CSARSPSGVSEQYF